These 4 T cell receptor beta chains originate from one sample sequenced in a study of human T cells and chemical hapten exposure. Using its own MiXCR run on the RACE reads, TCRdb lists one record per CDR3 protein. The repertoire holds about 97,000 distinct CDR3 sequences, with roughly a quarter as singletons. Time point described: patch test 3, about 24 weeks after DPC sensitization. Treatment denoted: therapeutic diphenylcyclopropenone sensitization with weekly scalp DPC. Sequenced here: whole blood, sampled in connection with sensitization to the hapten diphenylcyclopropenone (DPC). These receptors all stem from a middle-aged man with alopecia areata. Some clones in this sample may be carry-over from other donors' samples.

V usage is TRBV9 and J usage is TRBJ2-7; 9 bases are shared with TRBD1. V lost 4 bases, J lost 5 bases, and 10 bases stayed unmatched. Germline V gives CDR1 SGDLS, CDR2 YYNGEE. This CDR3 has 15 amino acids. The CDR3 coding sequence is TGTGCCAGCAGCCCAAGGAGGGACAGGGTCCACGAGCAGTACTTC. Amino acids: CASSPRRDRVHEQYF.

This clonotype was seen only a few times. This chain links TRBV2 with TRBJ2-7; 8 bases match TRBD2. Trimming cost V 5 bases and J 1 base; bases outside gene matches: 4. CDR3 length: 14 amino acids. Per germline, CDR1 SNHLY and CDR2 FYNNEI. The CDR3 spells CASSLLAGSYEQYF. CDR3 bases: TGTGCCAGCAGTCTCCTAGCGGGTTCCTACGAGCAGTACTTC.

A single count supports this clonotype. The rearrangement joins TRBV2 to TRBJ1-1; D is perhaps TRBD1 (5 bases). Trimming removed 6 bases at V and 6 bases at J, with 11 bases between. This CDR3 is built from 12 residues. Germline lookup yields CDR1 SNHLY and CDR2 FYNNEI. CDR3 protein: CASRVGTAEAFF. CDR3 nucleotide sequence: TGTGCCAGCAGAGTAGGGACGGCTGAAGCTTTCTTT. Looking up the rest from reference TRBV2 and TRBJ1-1 gives the full variable domain: EPEVTQTPSHQVTQMGQEVILRCVPISNHLYFYWYRQILGQKVEFLVSFYNNEISEKSEIFDDQFSVERPDGSNFTLKIRSTKLEDSAMYFCASRVGTAEAFFGQGTRLTVV.

This sequence joins TRBV5-6 and TRBJ2-6; TRBD1 matches at 8 bases. Germline V lookup: CDR1 SGHDT, CDR2 YYEEEE. J lost 2 bases, V lost 0 bases, and 7 bases had no gene match. CDR3 length equals 18 residues. The CDR3 reads CASSLAKAGGPGANVLTF. The CDR3 DNA sequence: TGTGCCAGCAGCTTGGCCAAGGCAGGGGGCCCTGGGGCCAACGTCCTGACTTTC.